One and the same sample provided the 2 T cell receptor beta chains below, sequenced in a study of blood T cells in healthy people across ages. Sample-barcoded 5' priming and a J-beta primer mix drove a second PCR of roughly 6 to 12 cycles. TCRdb called the 5' RACE reads again in MiXCR, with one record for every CDR3 protein. This sample yields 350,000 to 450,000 distinct CDR3 sequences, of which 45% to 60% are seen a single time; around 49% belongs to the top ten. The sample was blood. These receptors were collected from a man aged 55 to 70 in good health.

This chain connects TRBV7-8 to TRBJ1-4, with 8 bases fitting TRBD1. The CDR3 extends over 16 amino acids. Germline CDR1 SGHVS, CDR2 FQNEAQ. The V segment lost 5 bases and the J segment 7 bases; nucleotides outside the gene matches: 12. The CDR3 nucleotides are TGTGCCAGCAGCCCCCGACGGACAGGGTCTGGTGAAAAACTGTTTTTT. It yields the protein CASSPRRTGSGEKLFF.

There are a few counts of this clonotype. This rearrangement joins TRBV10-2 to TRBJ2-3; maybe TRBD2 (6 bases). V gave up 4 bases and J gave up 4 bases, with 24 bases separating them. Germline CDR1 reads WSHSY; CDR2 reads SAAADI. CDR3 length: 18 residues. In DNA form, the CDR3 reads TGCGCCAGCAGTGTCCCCGGGGAGGCCGAATCCCGGGCAGATACGCAGTATTTT. It codes for CASSVPGEAESRADTQYF.